This T cell receptor beta chain comes out of a study of radiation and T cells in renal cell carcinoma. Overall study context: Nephrectomy followed 15 Gy stereotactic body radiation by 4 weeks.

Note on this clone: The antigen is not known.

The study, taken as a whole, reports: Pretreatment tumor biopsies were lacking, so baseline clonotypes are unknown. Top tumor clonotypes rose in blood 2 weeks post-radiation, then contracted.

The CDR3 sequence is 14 residues long. Germline V CDR1 and CDR2: SGHRS, YFSETQ. V was shortened by 0 bases and J by 4 bases, with 8 bases between the two germline ends. TCRdb's copy holds only in-frame clones and misses some; the assay was immunoSEQ multiplex PCR. Of some 50,000 clones listed, roughly 80% are singletons. This sample's time point: blood 2 weeks post-SBRT. The treatment here: 15 Gy SBRT to primary tumor, nephrectomy 4 weeks later. Serial blood draws occurred at baseline and 2 and 4 weeks post-SBRT. The gene calls are TRBV5-1 and TRBJ2-1; no clear D. The sequence came from a woman aged 70-85 years with renal cell carcinoma. The sample here was blood, taken from a patient whose treatment included radiotherapy and nephrectomy. CDR3 residues: CASSLESRYNEQFF. Written as DNA, the CDR3 is TGCGCCAGCAGCTTGGAGTCAAGATACAATGAGCAGTTCTTC.